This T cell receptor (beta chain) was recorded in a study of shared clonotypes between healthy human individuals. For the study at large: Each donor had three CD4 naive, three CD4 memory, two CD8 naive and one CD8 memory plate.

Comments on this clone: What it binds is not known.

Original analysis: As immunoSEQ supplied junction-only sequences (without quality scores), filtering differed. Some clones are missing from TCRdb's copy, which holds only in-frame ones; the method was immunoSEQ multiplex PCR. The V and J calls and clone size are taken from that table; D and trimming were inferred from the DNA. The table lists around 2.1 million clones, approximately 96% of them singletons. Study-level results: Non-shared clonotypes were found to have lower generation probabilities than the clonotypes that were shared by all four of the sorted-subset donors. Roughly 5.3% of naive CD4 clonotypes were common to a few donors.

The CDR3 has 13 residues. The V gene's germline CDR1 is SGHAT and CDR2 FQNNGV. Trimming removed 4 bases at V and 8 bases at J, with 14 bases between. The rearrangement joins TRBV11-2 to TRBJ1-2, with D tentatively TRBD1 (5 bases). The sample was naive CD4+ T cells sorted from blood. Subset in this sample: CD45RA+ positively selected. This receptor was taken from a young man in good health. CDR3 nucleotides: TGTGCCAGCAGCTCGGACAAGGGCTGGGGCTACACCTTC. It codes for CASSSDKGWGYTF.